Sequencing of this TCR beta chain was carried out in a study of control samples from healthy donors and cancer patients. Germline V gives CDR1 MGHRA, CDR2 YSYEKL. The CDR3 has 15 residues. V dropped 2 bases and J dropped 8; count of bases not matched to a gene: 9. TCRdb's copy holds only in-frame clones and misses some; the assay was immunoSEQ multiplex PCR. The sample includes more than 85,000 clones, over 75% seen only once; the top ten take roughly 3.7%. This clonotype was sampled from an older woman with lung cancer. The sequencing input was PBMCs. This chain links TRBV4-1 with TRBJ1-2; 9 nucleotides align to TRBD1. The CDR3 DNA is TGCGCCAGCAGCCAAACCGTCCTACAGGGGGCCGGCTACACCTTC. Amino acid sequence: CASSQTVLQGAGYTF.